The following is a T cell receptor (beta chain) sequence with its context. The antigen is unknown. MiXCR was run by TCRdb on the 5' RACE reads, yielding one entry per CDR3 protein. The table records some 300,000 distinct CDR3 sequences, about 20% of them present only once. This record belongs to a study of T-cell memory formation after mild COVID-19. Notes on the study in general: Clones that shrank (day 15 to 85) were balanced CD4/CD8, whereas later expanders leaned CD4+. The study detected some responding clones in pre-infection memory, suggesting cross-reactive memory joined. Researchers report contracting CD4+ clones mostly in CM and EM, with CD8+ clones in EMRA.

The CDR3 runs to 13 residues. V lost 6 bases and J 8 bases, leaving 13 bases between the germline ends. The germline CDR1 and CDR2 sequences are SGHVS and FQNEAQ. The chain is built from TRBV7-8 and TRBJ1-4; no definite D call. The clonotype originates from a man between 18 and 35 years old who had mild COVID-19 (a few samples of this study predate the infection). Cell type and time point are not known. Sequencing used PBMCs or a T cell subset sorted from them (not recorded which). The CDR3 reads CASRRAAREKLFF. The CDR3 bases are TGTGCCAGCAGACGAGCCGCCAGGGAAAAACTGTTTTTT.